Shown below are 13 T cell receptor beta chains from a single sample sequenced in a study of blood T cell repertoires in COVID-19. Data came from immunoSEQ multiplex PCR; TCRdb stores just in-frame clones and leaves some out. The table shows 40,000 to 50,000 clones, with about 87% occurring only once. Sample: peripheral blood. The receptors originated from an elderly woman with COVID-19, enrolled during active disease.

This rearrangement joins TRBV30 to TRBJ1-6; a possible D gene is TRBD1 (6 bases). The CDR3 totals 12 residues. The V end was cut by 2 bases, the J end by 10 bases, with 9 bases between. Germline CDR1 reads GTSNPN; CDR2 reads SVGIG (reference sequence). The CDR3 region is CAWSRGGSPLHF. The CDR3 DNA reads as TGTGCCTGGAGTAGGGGGGGGTCACCCCTCCACTTT.

CDR3 nucleotide sequence: TGTGCCAGTAGGAGAGACAGTCCCAACTATGGCTACACCTTC. Translated: CASRRDSPNYGYTF. J is TRBJ1-2 and V is TRBV19; D perhaps matches TRBD1 (5 bases). The CDR3 length is 14 residues. Germline CDR1 LNHDA, CDR2 SQIVND (reference sequence). Trimming removed 6 bases at V and 2 bases at J, with 13 bases between.

This clone was seen a handful of times. The gene calls are TRBV6-5 and TRBJ1-2, with D possibly being TRBD1 (6 bases). Trimming took off 0 bases at V and 0 bases at J, with 11 bases between the two ends. Germline loops: CDR1 MNHEY, CDR2 SVGAGI. CDR3 length: 16 residues. The CDR3, as DNA: TGTGCCAGCAGTTACTCGGACAGCCTTTCTAACTATGGCTACACCTTC. Amino acids: CASSYSDSLSNYGYTF.

CDR3 DNA sequence: TGTGCCAGCAGACTTGGGGCTGGCGAGCAGTACTTC. Translated, it gives CASRLGAGEQYF. The rearrangement joins TRBV12-3 or TRBV12-4 to TRBJ2-7; perhaps TRBD1 as D (5 bases). This CDR3 is built from 12 residues. V was cut by 6 bases and J by 6 bases, with 12 bases left in between.

The chain combines TRBV4-1 with TRBJ1-3; D unclear. This CDR3 has 15 amino acids. The V gene's germline CDR1 is MGHRA and CDR2 YSYEKL. Deletions cut 0 bases from V and 0 bases from J, with 6 bases between. This CDR3 is CASSQESNSGNTIYF. CDR3 nucleotides: TGCGCCAGCAGCCAAGAAAGCAACTCTGGAAACACCATATATTTT.

This chain joins TRBV7-9 and TRBJ2-2; 15 bases agree with TRBD2. This CDR3 has 19 amino acids. Germline-derived CDR1 and CDR2 are SEHNR and FQNEAQ (reference sequence). The V and J ends lost 8 bases and 0 bases, in that order; junction bases with no gene match: 10. The CDR3 protein is CASRGGGLAGGANTGELFF. Written as DNA, the CDR3 is TGTGCCAGCCGAGGGGGGGGACTAGCGGGAGGAGCGAACACCGGGGAGCTGTTTTTT.

The chain carries TRBV27 and TRBJ2-2, with 9 bases aligning to TRBD1. The length of the CDR3 is 18 residues. Looked up from germline, CDR1 is MNHEY and CDR2 is SMNVEV (reference sequence). The V gene end was trimmed by 4 bases and the J gene end by 4 bases; junction bases not matched to a gene: 13. CDR3 residues: CASSSRKGTGSGTGELFF. CDR3 coding DNA: TGTGCCAGCAGTTCTCGTAAGGGGACAGGGTCAGGCACCGGGGAGCTGTTTTTT.

J is TRBJ2-2 and V is TRBV5-4; 8 bases line up with TRBD2. With V trimmed by 4 bases and J by 2 bases, 4 bases remained unmatched. Germline V gene lookup returns CDR1 SGHNT and CDR2 YYREEE (reference sequence). The CDR3 has 15 amino acids. Here the CDR3 reads CASSRRGVNTGELFF. In DNA, the CDR3 is TGTGCCAGCAGCCGGCGGGGGGTTAACACCGGGGAGCTGTTTTTT.

The chain carries TRBV5-4 and TRBJ1-3; a weak D match, TRBD1 (5 bases). Germline CDR1 and CDR2: SGHNT and YYREEE (reference sequence). The V end was cut by 0 bases, the J end by 3 bases, with 16 bases between. The CDR3 sequence is 17 residues long. The CDR3 DNA is TGTGCCAGCAGCTTGGGCGCAGGGATCGCAAATGGAAACACCATATATTTT. It encodes CASSLGAGIANGNTIYF.

The chain employs TRBV12-5 and TRBJ2-7, with D possibly matching TRBD2 (6 bases). V was pared by 0 bases and J by 7 bases, with 19 bases between. The CDR3 is made up of 16 amino acids. Germline CDR1 LGHNT, CDR2 FRNRAP. CDR3 protein: CASGLVRGLAWLEQYF. Here the CDR3 DNA reads TGTGCTAGTGGTTTGGTACGGGGACTGGCTTGGTTGGAGCAGTACTTC.

This clone appeared once. The chain couples TRBV28 to TRBJ2-7, with D perhaps matching TRBD1 (6 bases). Germline loops: CDR1 MDHEN, CDR2 SYDVKM. This CDR3 comprises 15 residues. Trimming took off 6 bases at V and 1 base at J, with 16 bases between the two ends. In nucleotides, the CDR3 is TGTGCCAGCAGCCCTGCAGGGGTGAGATCCTACGAGCAGTACTTC. It is translated as CASSPAGVRSYEQYF.

The chain couples TRBV19 to TRBJ2-1, with 8 bases that match TRBD1. In germline, CDR1 is LNHDA, CDR2 SQIVND (reference sequence). The CDR3 length is 11 residues. Trimming at V came to 4 bases and at J to 15 bases, leaving 5 bases not matched to a gene. The CDR3 DNA reads as TGTGCCAGTAGTAAGGGACAGGTGACGTTCTTC. Amino acids: CASSKGQVTFF. The full variable domain, with the rest looked up from reference TRBV19 and TRBJ2-1, is DGGITQSPKYLFRKEGQNVTLSCEQNLNHDAMYWYRQDPGQGLRLIYYSQIVNDFQKGDIAEGYSVSREKKESFPLTVTSAQKNPTAFYLCASSKGQVTFFGPGTRLTVL.

The chain carries TRBV7-6 and TRBJ1-3, with 7 positions matching TRBD1. This CDR3 contains 13 residues. Germline lookup yields CDR1 SGHVS and CDR2 FNYEAQ. The V and J ends lost 4 bases and 4 bases, in that order; junction bases with no gene match: 1. CDR3 region: CASSSGQGNTIYF. CDR3 nucleotides: TGTGCCAGCAGCTCGGGACAGGGAAACACCATATATTTT.